Reported below is one TCR beta chain. The junction had 21 bases not matched to a gene; V was cut back by 6 bases and J by 11 bases. This CDR3 has 16 amino acids. A second roughly 7 to 12 cycle PCR used barcoded and J-beta primers. TCRdb reprocessed the 5' RACE reads via MiXCR and lists one record per CDR3 protein. The sample includes 380,000 or so distinct CDR3 sequences, roughly half of them seen just once. The record originates from a study of blood T cells in healthy people across ages. Each of the donors had approximately 10 milliliters of peripheral blood drawn into EDTA-treated Vacutainer tubes.

The sample comprised blood. J is TRBJ2-5 and V is TRBV12-3 or TRBV12-4; 7 positions agree with TRBD1. This receptor was obtained from a man in his 60s in good health. The chain's CDR3 is CASRMKDRDVYNEQYF. CDR3 in DNA: TGTGCCAGCAGGATGAAAGACAGGGATGTCTACAATGAGCAGTACTTC.